These 6 T cell receptor beta chains were sequenced from one sample in a study of T cell repertoires in cytomegalovirus infection. TCRdb reprocessed the reads with MiXCR, giving one entry per CDR3 protein. The repertoire holds 80,000 or so distinct CDR3 sequences, more than 20% seen once, with roughly 50% in the top ten. Their antigens remain unidentified. The source was CD8+ T cells from cultured PBMCs, collected from culture after CMV antigen stimulation. These receptors were collected from a human donor in good health (CMV status not recorded). Some clones in this sample may be carry-over from other donors' samples.

The chain is built from TRBV11-2 and TRBJ2-1; D might be TRBD1 (5 bases). The CDR3 runs 15 residues. Germline CDR1 SGHAT, CDR2 FQNNGV. V lost 6 bases to trimming and J lost 3 bases, with 15 bases between them. The DNA for the CDR3 is TGTGCCAGCAGAGAGACAGAGGAGCTCTACAATGAGCAGTTCTTC. Translating it yields CASRETEELYNEQFF. Using reference TRBV11-2 and TRBJ2-1 for the parts outside the CDR3, the full variable domain is EAGVAQSPRYKIIEKRQSVAFWCNPISGHATLYWYQQILGQGPKLLIQFQNNGVVDDSQLPKDRFSAERLKGVDSTLKIQPAKLEDSAVYLCASRETEELYNEQFFGPGTRLTVL.

The chain has TRBV7-9 and TRBJ1-2; 10 nucleotides line up with TRBD1. Germline lookup yields CDR1 SEHNR and CDR2 FQNEAQ (reference sequence). This CDR3 is 16 amino acids long. V lost 6 bases and J lost 7; bases outside the gene matches: 14. Here the CDR3 DNA reads TGTGCCAGCAGTCCCCCCGTGGGGACAGGGGTTCTTGGCTACACCTTC. Protein product: CASSPPVGTGVLGYTF. The entire variable domain, with the rest obtained from reference TRBV7-9 and TRBJ1-2, is as follows: DTGVSQNPRHKITKRGQNVTFRCDPISEHNRLYWYRQTLGQGPEFLTYFQNEAQLEKSRLLSDRFSAERPKGSFSTLEIQRTEQGDSAMYLCASSPPVGTGVLGYTFGSGTRLTVV.

This clonotype was seen repeatedly, ten times or more. The V call is TRBV7-8, the J call TRBJ2-1; 13 nucleotides line up with TRBD2. With 5 bases clipped from V and 2 bases from J, the junction kept 6 bases outside the gene matches. Germline lookup yields CDR1 SGHVS and CDR2 FQNEAQ. The CDR3 sequence is 17 residues long. CDR3 sequence: CASSATSGGAPYNEQFF. The CDR3 DNA is TGTGCCAGCAGCGCAACTAGCGGGGGGGCGCCCTACAATGAGCAGTTCTTC.

A few counts support this clonotype. The rearrangement links TRBV4-3 to TRBJ1-1; a possible D gene is TRBD1 (5 bases). The CDR3 is made up of 15 amino acids. The ends were cut back, 0 bases at V and 6 bases at J, with 14 bases in the middle. CDR1 is LGHNA, CDR2 YSLEER, per germline. The CDR3 DNA reads TGCGCCAGCAGCCAAGATATTGGGGGGGACGCTGAAGCTTTCTTT. It is translated as CASSQDIGGDAEAFF.

This clonotype came up many times. This chain links TRBV11-2 with TRBJ2-2, with unresolved D. The germline gives CDR1 SGHAT, CDR2 FQNNGV. There are 12 residues in the CDR3. Trimming stripped 2 bases from V and 4 bases from J, with 2 bases between. As DNA, the CDR3 is TGTGCCAGCAGCTTATCCACCGGGGAGCTGTTTTTT. It codes for CASSLSTGELFF.

This clonotype was seen many times. The chain couples TRBV12-3 or TRBV12-4 to TRBJ1-2; D is unresolved. The CDR3 is made up of 13 amino acids. Trimming took 5 bases from V and 4 from J, leaving 11 bases between them. CDR3 sequence reads: CASSPSLGYGYTF. CDR3 nucleotide sequence: TGTGCCAGCAGTCCTAGTTTGGGCTATGGCTACACCTTC.